Below are 9 T cell receptor beta chains sequenced from a single sample in a study of OX40 agonist ivuxolimab in advanced cancers. TCRdb's table, derived via immunoSEQ multiplex PCR, lists solely in-frame clones and lacks some. The sample includes 12,000 to 15,000 clones, about four fifths of them seen just once. The starting material was CD4+ or CD8+ T cells sorted from blood, obtained in a trial of the OX40 agonist ivuxolimab. Receptor source: an adult with an advanced solid tumor such as melanoma, head and neck, liver or kidney cancer.

In DNA form, the CDR3 reads TGTGCCAGCACGTCGCCCCAAGGTAGCCACGAGCAGTACTTC. Amino acids: CASTSPQGSHEQYF. The chain has TRBV6-1 and TRBJ2-7; D remains ambiguous. The CDR3 length is 14 residues. The germline V gene has CDR1 MNHNS and CDR2 SASEGT. Deletions cut 7 bases from V and 5 bases from J, with 18 bases between.

The chain carries TRBV7-9 and TRBJ2-5, with unresolved D. The CDR3 has 16 residues. With 5 bases removed from V and 5 bases from J, the gap between germline ends came to 21 bases. Germline-derived CDR1 and CDR2 are SEHNR and FQNEAQ (reference sequence). CDR3 bases: TGTGCCAGCAGCGCCACCTTCGACATTCTTAGGGAGACCCAGTACTTC. It is translated as CASSATFDILRETQYF.

The V gene is TRBV4-1, the J gene TRBJ2-1, with D uncertain. From germline, CDR1 is MGHRA and CDR2 YSYEKL. The CDR3 loop spans 13 amino acids. Trimming cost V 3 bases and J 7 bases, with 10 bases left between them. CDR3 DNA sequence: TGCGCCAGCAGCCAGGCGTTAAGGAATGAGCAGTTCTTC. This sequence encodes CASSQALRNEQFF.

V gene TRBV9 combines with J gene TRBJ2-7; TRBD1 agrees at 10 bases. In germline, CDR1 is SGDLS, CDR2 YYNGEE. V gave up 0 bases and J gave up 5 bases; unmatched junction bases: 2. The CDR3 is 14 amino acids. The DNA for the CDR3 is TGTGCCAGCAGCGTAGATGGACAGGGGGACGAGCAGTACTTC. This encodes CASSVDGQGDEQYF.

The table lists this clone with a few counts. The chain has TRBV29-1 and TRBJ2-7, with 8 bases that match TRBD2. Germline CDR1 reads SQVTM; CDR2 reads ANQGSEA. The CDR3 has 13 amino acids. The ends lost 1 base at V and 6 bases at J; junction bases unmatched: 5. The CDR3 is CSVEGAGVLEQYF. In DNA form, the CDR3 reads TGCAGCGTTGAAGGAGCGGGAGTCCTCGAGCAGTACTTC.

This clone has a single count. V gene TRBV6-5 combines with J gene TRBJ2-3; 8 positions agree with TRBD2. CDR3 length equals 13 residues. V gave up 5 bases and J gave up 4 bases; unmatched junction bases: 2. CDR1 is MNHEY and CDR2 is SVGAGI in the germline V gene. For the CDR3, the DNA is TGTGCCAGCAGTACACTAGCGGCAGATACGCAGTATTTT. It encodes CASSTLAADTQYF.

The CDR3 loop is CASSQGGNYGYTF. The CDR3 region has the DNA TGTGCCAGCAGCCAAGGGGGGAACTATGGCTACACCTTC. The chain couples TRBV7-9 to TRBJ1-2; D is possibly TRBD1 (6 bases). The germline V gene encodes CDR1 SEHNR and CDR2 FQNEAQ (reference sequence). V was pared by 5 bases and J by 2 bases, with 9 bases between. The CDR3 sequence is 13 residues long.

The V call is TRBV7-9, the J call TRBJ2-7; D is tentatively TRBD1 or TRBD2 (5 bases each). Trimming removed 4 bases from V and 7 bases from J, with 11 bases in between. Germline V gene sequence: CDR1 SEHNR, CDR2 FQNEAQ (reference sequence). CDR3 size: 12 residues. In nucleotides, the CDR3 is TGTGCCAGCAGCTGGACCAGGGAGGAGCAGTACTTC. The encoded protein is CASSWTREEQYF.

V usage is TRBV7-9 and J usage is TRBJ1-1; maybe TRBD1 (6 bases). With 4 bases removed from V and 2 bases from J, the gap between germline ends came to 14 bases. There are 15 residues in the CDR3. Germline V gene lookup returns CDR1 SEHNR and CDR2 FQNEAQ (reference sequence). The CDR3: CASSSREGHNTEAFF. CDR3 DNA sequence: TGTGCCAGCAGCTCACGGGAGGGACACAACACTGAAGCTTTCTTT.